This TCR beta chain was sequenced during a study of Ad26.COV2.S vaccination and SARS-CoV-2 variants (dated by TCRdb to the early 2020s). About the study as a whole: Vaccine-arm donors were drawn from COV1001, a multicentre, randomized, double-blind, placebo-controlled phase I-IIa trial of Ad26.COV2.S in healthy adults. The TCR-sequenced set comprised about 32 samples: approximately 20 Ad26.COV2.S vaccine recipients, 5 placebo recipients and 8 SARS-CoV-2 convalescent individuals. Investigators remained blinded to trial group allocation during experiments and outcome assessment. Dosing of Ad26.COV2.S was intramuscular, at either 5x10^10 or 1x10^11 viral particles, delivered as one shot or as two shots spaced 56 days apart. Trial participants were randomized into five groups of five: low-dose or high-dose Ad26.COV2.S given once or twice, or placebo on both occasions. The specificity and breadth of SARS-CoV-2-reactive T cell receptors after Ad26.COV2.S vaccination were assessed by TCRbeta repertoire sequencing.

The sample's treatment or condition label, in plain terms: roughly 18 received Ad26.COV2.S at low or high dose, single or two shots; five or six received placebo; per-sample allocation not given. For vaccine and placebo recipients, the sequenced repertoires came from samples collected on day 63 after the first injection. Between 29 July and 7 August 2020, Cohort 1b enrolled about two dozen adults aged 18-55 years at one site in Boston, USA. As a vaccine, Ad26.COV2.S was a replication-incompetent adenovirus type 26 vector that expressed a prefusion-stabilized SARS-CoV-2 spike protein derived from the original Wuhan strain. The investigation overall reported the following: Compared with placebo recipients, Ad26.COV2.S recipients showed higher spike-specific TCR breadth (P = 0.0014). After vaccination, spike-specific CD8+ and CD4+ T cell responses were reported to show substantial breadth. Vaccine and placebo recipients had comparable non-spike TCR breadth, which fits with the vaccine containing only spike. The study was not powered to compare responses between vaccine doses or regimens. The authors noted that the TCR breadth and depth analyses may have underestimated total T cell responses.

TCRbeta CDR3 regions were sequenced with the immunoSEQ Assay. After extraction, genomic DNA underwent amplification by bias-controlled multiplex PCR, followed by high-throughput sequencing. The original pipeline was this. To quantify the absolute abundance of each unique TCRbeta CDR3 region, sequences were collapsed and filtered. Usable DNA was measured by amplifying reference genes present in all nucleated cells, and TCRbeta template counts were normalized to that usable DNA to estimate T cell fraction. Repertoire TCRs were annotated as SARS-CoV-2-specific when V gene, CDR3 amino acid sequence and J gene were exactly matched to a known reactive TCR set. The reference SARS-CoV-2 TCR set came from MIRA and was filtered for enrichment in COVID-19-positive ImmuneCODE repertoires, removing public or cross-reactive TCRs. Drawing on the MIRA antigens, annotated TCRs were analysed further at the level of specific ORF or position within ORF. Breadth was defined as the number of annotated unique rearrangements divided by the total number of unique productive rearrangements, and depth was defined as the summed frequency of the annotated unique rearrangements. TCR breadth was compared between groups using two-sided Wilcoxon rank-sum tests. Sourced from immuneACCESS, this table was stored by TCRdb with only in-frame sequences that have V and J called. A share of the clones is absent; for the studies checked, an unresolved V gene accounts for under half, and the remainder has no known explanation. V and J calls and clone size are those listed in that table; D and trimming were worked out from the DNA. The table for this sample lists fewer than 800,000 clones; 70% to 90% of them were counted only once. The ten largest make up approximately 1.5% of the sample.

CDR1 and CDR2 (MNHNS, SASEGT) derive from the germline V gene. Relative to germline, V is missing 0 bases and J is missing 5 bases, with 3 bases of the junction outside any gene match. The CDR3 holds 14 amino acids from the cysteine to the phenylalanine. The DNA shown is the 42-base CDR3, in frame from base 1. As concerns this clone: Its antigen specificity is not known. Base qualities are not recorded, but no much larger clone differs from it by a single base. Other DNA sequences in the same sample also yield this CDR3.

This receptor was obtained from a person aged 18-65 years who received the Ad26.COV2.S COVID-19 vaccine or a placebo. Recombination linked TRBV6-1 to TRBJ1-2, with TRBD1 matching 7 junction bases. Sequencing used peripheral blood, obtained in a trial of Ad26.COV2.S vaccine versus placebo. The sequenced DNA: TGTGCCAGCAGTGAAGCGGGACAGCCATATGGCTACACCTTC. Its amino acids are CASSEAGQPYGYTF.